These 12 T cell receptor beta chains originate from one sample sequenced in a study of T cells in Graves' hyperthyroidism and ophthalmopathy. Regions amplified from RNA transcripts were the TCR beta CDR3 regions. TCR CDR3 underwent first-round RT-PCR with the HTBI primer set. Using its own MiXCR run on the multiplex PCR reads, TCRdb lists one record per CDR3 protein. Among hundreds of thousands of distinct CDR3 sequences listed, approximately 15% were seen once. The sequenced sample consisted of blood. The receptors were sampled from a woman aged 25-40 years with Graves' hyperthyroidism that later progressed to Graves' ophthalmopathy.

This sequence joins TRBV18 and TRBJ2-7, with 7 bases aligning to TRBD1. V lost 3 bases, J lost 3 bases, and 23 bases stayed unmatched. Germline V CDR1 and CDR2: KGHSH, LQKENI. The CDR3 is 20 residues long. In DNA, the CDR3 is TGTGCCAGCTCACCTCCAGGACTTGCTCTTTCGGGACAGCCCTTCTACGAGCAGTACTTC. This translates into CASSPPGLALSGQPFYEQYF.

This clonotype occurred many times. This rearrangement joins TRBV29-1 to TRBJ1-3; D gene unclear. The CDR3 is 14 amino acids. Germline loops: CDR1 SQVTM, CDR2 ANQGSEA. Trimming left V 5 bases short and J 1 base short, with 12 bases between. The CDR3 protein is CSVSPRLSGNTIYF. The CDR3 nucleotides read TGCAGCGTTTCCCCCAGATTATCTGGAAACACCATATATTTT.

The CDR3 bases are TGCGCCAGCAGCCCCCGGGGGGGTTCGTCGAACACTGAAGCTTTCTTT. Translated: CASSPRGGSSNTEAFF. The chain is built from TRBV5-1 and TRBJ1-1; TRBD1 might be the D (5 bases). The germline V gene encodes CDR1 SGHRS and CDR2 YFSETQ. Trimming left V 4 bases short and J 1 base short, with 17 bases between. The CDR3 runs 16 residues.

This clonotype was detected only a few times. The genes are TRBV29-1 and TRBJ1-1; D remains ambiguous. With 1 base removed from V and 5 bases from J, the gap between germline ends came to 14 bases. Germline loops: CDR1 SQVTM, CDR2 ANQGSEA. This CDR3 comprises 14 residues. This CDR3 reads CSVEGSSRRTEAFF. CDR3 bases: TGCAGCGTTGAAGGATCTTCGCGTAGGACTGAAGCTTTCTTT.

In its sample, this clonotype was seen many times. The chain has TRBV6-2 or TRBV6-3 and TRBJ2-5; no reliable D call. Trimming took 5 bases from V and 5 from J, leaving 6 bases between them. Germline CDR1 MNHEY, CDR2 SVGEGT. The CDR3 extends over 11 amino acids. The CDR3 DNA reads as TGTGCCAGCAGTACCTGGGAGACCCAGTACTTC. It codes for CASSTWETQYF.

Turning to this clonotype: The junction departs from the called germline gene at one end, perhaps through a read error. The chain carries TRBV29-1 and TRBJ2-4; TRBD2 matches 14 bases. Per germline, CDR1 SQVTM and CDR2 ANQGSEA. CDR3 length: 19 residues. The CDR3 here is CSALGLAGADGVAKSIQYF. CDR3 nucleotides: TGCAGCGCCCTGGGACTAGCGGGAGCCGATGGGGTGGCCAAAAGCATTCAGTACTTC.

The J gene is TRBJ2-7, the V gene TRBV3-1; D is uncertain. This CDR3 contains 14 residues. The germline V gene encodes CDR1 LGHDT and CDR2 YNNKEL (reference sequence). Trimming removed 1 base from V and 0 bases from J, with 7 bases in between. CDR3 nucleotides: TGTGCCAGCAGCCAAGTTGAAACCTCCTACGAGCAGTACTTC. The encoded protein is CASSQVETSYEQYF.

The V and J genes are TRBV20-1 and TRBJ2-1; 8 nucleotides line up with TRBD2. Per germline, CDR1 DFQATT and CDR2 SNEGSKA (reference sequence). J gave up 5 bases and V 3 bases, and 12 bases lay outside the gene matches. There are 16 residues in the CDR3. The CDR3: CSARPLAALQDNEQFF. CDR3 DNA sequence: TGCAGTGCTAGGCCACTAGCGGCCCTCCAGGACAATGAGCAGTTCTTC.

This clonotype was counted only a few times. The CDR3 is CAISESPGEKLFF. The CDR3 region has the DNA TGTGCCATCAGTGAGTCTCCCGGCGAAAAACTGTTTTTT. The genes are TRBV10-3 and TRBJ1-4; no firm D call. Germline CDR1 reads ENHRY; CDR2 reads SYGVKD. Trimming pared 0 bases from V and 8 bases from J, leaving 7 bases between. The CDR3 consists of 13 residues.

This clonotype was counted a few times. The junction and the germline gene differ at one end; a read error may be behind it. The CDR3 DNA reads TGTGCCAGCAGCGTAGCTGGAAGCTCCTACAAAGAGCAGTTCTTC. It codes for CASSVAGSSYKEQFF. This chain connects TRBV9 to TRBJ2-1; D not resolved. The CDR3 consists of 15 residues. Germline V gives CDR1 SGDLS, CDR2 YYNGEE.

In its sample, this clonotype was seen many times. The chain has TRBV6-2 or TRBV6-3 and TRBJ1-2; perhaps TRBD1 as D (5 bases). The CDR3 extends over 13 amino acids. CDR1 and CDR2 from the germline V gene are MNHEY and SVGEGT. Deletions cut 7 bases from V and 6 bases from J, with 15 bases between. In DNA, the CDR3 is TGTGCCAGCATCGACACAGGAGGCGATGGCTACACCTTC. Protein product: CASIDTGGDGYTF.

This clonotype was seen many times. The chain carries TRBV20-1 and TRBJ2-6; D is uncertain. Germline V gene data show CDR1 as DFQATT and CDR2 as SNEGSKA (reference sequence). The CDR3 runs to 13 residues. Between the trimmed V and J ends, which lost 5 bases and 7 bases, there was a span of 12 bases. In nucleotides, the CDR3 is TGCAGTGCTCCGGGCCTCGGCGCCAACGTCCTGACTTTC. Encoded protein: CSAPGLGANVLTF.